This TCR beta chain appears in the sequencing data of a study of identifying expanded T cells in peripheral blood. This CDR3 has 15 residues. Per germline, CDR1 MGHDK and CDR2 SYGVNS. Deletions cut 1 base from V and 6 bases from J, with 13 bases between. Collection occurred without any documented infections or immune events in donors. TCRdb keeps only in-frame clones here, not all; method: immunoSEQ multiplex PCR. Of around 100,000 clones in the sample, roughly 88% were seen once. The receptor was derived from a person between 18 and 75 years old in good health. The chain recombines TRBV25-1 with TRBJ1-5, with D perhaps TRBD1 (6 bases). The sequenced material came from blood. CDR3 bases: TGTGCCAGCAGTGAATCGACAGGTAGTAGTCAGCCCCAGCATTTT. Amino acid sequence: CASSESTGSSQPQHF.